A selection of T cell receptor beta chains follows, all from one sample in a study of cytomegalovirus exposure and HLA in healthy donors. Sequenced by immunoSEQ multiplex PCR; TCRdb stores in-frame clones only, minus some. The repertoire holds about 160,000 clones, with roughly 86% as singletons. The sequencing sample was made of PBMCs. The origin of the receptors is a man younger than 30 in good health and CMV-seropositive. Both conserved end residues are trimmed from each CDR3. The size field is filled for only some rows; it gives once, few, many or a size class.

clone size: NA
V gene: TRBV15
CDR3 protein: ATSRLAGGTGELF

clone size: once
V gene: TRBV19
CDR3 protein: ASGGWLQETQY

clone size: NA
V gene: TRBV19
CDR3 protein: ASSKGQGTYNEQF

clone size: NA
V gene: TRBV5-1
CDR3 protein: ASNYGQGFDNEQF

clone size: NA
V gene: TRBV29-1
CDR3 protein: SVVGREEYYGYT

clone size: NA
V gene: TRBV27
CDR3 protein: ASSLYGRGSSYNEQF

clone size: NA
V gene: TRBV21-1
CDR3 protein: ASSRHAFYEQY

clone size: NA
V gene: TRBV9
CDR3 protein: ASSTGTGNTEAF

clone size: NA
V gene: TRBV5-8
CDR3 protein: ASSTQGNQPQH

clone size: NA
V gene: TRBV6-1
CDR3 protein: ATETGGGNQPQH

clone size: NA
V gene: TRBV25-1
CDR3 protein: ASSLAAYEQF

clone size: NA
V gene: TRBV19
CDR3 protein: ASSPGGESVYEQY

clone size: NA
V gene: TRBV28
CDR3 protein: ASSKTSLNTEAF

clone size: NA
V gene: TRBV7-9
CDR3 protein: ASSFSLAGPETQY

clone size: once
V gene: TRBV28
CDR3 protein: ASSSAGSNTGELF

clone size: NA
V gene: TRBV29-1
CDR3 protein: SVLFGTGVTSGGNEQF

clone size: NA
V gene: TRBV10-3
CDR3 protein: AIEPSGSDTQY

clone size: NA
V gene: TRBV9
CDR3 protein: ASSPPGLATPDTQY

clone size: NA
V gene: TRBV2
CDR3 protein: ASSETGLGYEQY

clone size: NA
V gene: TRBV5-1
CDR3 protein: ASSLVQGALGYT

clone size: NA
V gene: TRBV7-9
CDR3 protein: ASSWASGRYEQF

clone size: NA
V gene: TRBV7-2
CDR3 protein: ASSRNRGQPQH

clone size: NA
V gene: TRBV18
CDR3 protein: ASSPSLNTFSSGNTIY

clone size: NA
V gene: TRBV5-1
CDR3 protein: ASSPRQADTDTQY

clone size: NA
V gene: TRBV28
CDR3 protein: ASGTSGRGNEQF

clone size: once
V gene: TRBV19
CDR3 protein: ASSQGGEMRKLF

clone size: NA
V gene: TRBV19
CDR3 protein: ASSSAGYFYGYT

clone size: NA
V gene: TRBV29-1
CDR3 protein: SVEDMNTEAF

clone size: NA
V gene: TRBV30
CDR3 protein: AWRRRANTGELF

clone size: few
V gene: TRBV28
CDR3 protein: ASSFQLSDPGELF

clone size: NA
V gene: TRBV5-1
CDR3 protein: ASSLNSPNTGELF

clone size: NA
V gene: TRBV10-2
CDR3 protein: ASSASGGDYGYT

clone size: NA
V gene: TRBV5-6
CDR3 protein: ASSLINRSYEQY

clone size: NA
V gene: TRBV9
CDR3 protein: ASTEGLITAEKLF

clone size: once
V gene: TRBV18
CDR3 protein: ASSPSGRRSYNEQF

clone size: NA
V gene: TRBV10-3
CDR3 protein: AIRDRGYEQY

clone size: NA
V gene: TRBV4-1
CDR3 protein: ASSLTGGLEVEQY

clone size: NA
V gene: TRBV27
CDR3 protein: ASRDAGPSNQPQH

clone size: NA
V gene: TRBV28
CDR3 protein: ASREIISGANVLT

clone size: NA
V gene: TRBV5-4
CDR3 protein: ASSLSSGSYEQY

clone size: NA
V gene: TRBV19
CDR3 protein: ASSMWGRGIEETQY

clone size: NA
V gene: TRBV2
CDR3 protein: ASRRGRSGANVLT

clone size: NA
V gene: TRBV6-6
CDR3 protein: ASSYKGHSYEQY

clone size: NA
V gene: TRBV7-9
CDR3 protein: ASSSSRMGGYGYT

clone size: NA
V gene: TRBV19
CDR3 protein: ATSWGQGQNQPQH

clone size: NA
V gene: TRBV5-1
CDR3 protein: ASSYTGTVISGANVLT

clone size: NA
V gene: TRBV6-5
CDR3 protein: ASSYGQGRTGELF

clone size: NA
V gene: TRBV4-1
CDR3 protein: ASSQVGSGDNIQY

clone size: NA
V gene: TRBV9
CDR3 protein: ASNIGAVQETQY

clone size: NA
V gene: TRBV6-5
CDR3 protein: ASSYGQGHTDTQY

clone size: NA
V gene: TRBV6-5
CDR3 protein: ASSYGGGGELF

clone size: NA
V gene: TRBV6-1
CDR3 protein: ASSEHLGGTDTQY

clone size: NA
V gene: TRBV7-6
CDR3 protein: ASSPQRDSYNEQF

clone size: NA
V gene: TRBV11-2
CDR3 protein: ASSLGGRETQY

clone size: NA
V gene: TRBV25-1
CDR3 protein: ASSENRGASSYNEQF